The rows below give T cell receptor beta chains drawn from one sample of a study of beta chain features in type 1 diabetes. Assay used: immunoSEQ multiplex PCR; TCRdb lists only in-frame clones, some missing. In the table there are under 250,000 clones, roughly 13% of which are singletons. The material sequenced was naive CD4+ T cells from blood. The receptors stem from a woman in her 40s in good health. Each CDR3 is given with its conserved first and last residue. The order of the fields is V gene, CDR3 length, D gene, J gene, clone size, CDR3 protein, CDR3 DNA. A D gene is named only where the DNA matches it firmly. Some rows have no size entry. The others give once, few or many, or a class for an expanded clone.

TRBV10-3	11	TRBD2	TRBJ2-3	NA	CATLAVDTQYF	TGTGCCACACTAGCGGTAGATACGCAGTATTTT
TRBV14	15	TRBD1	TRBJ1-1	few	CASSQEQGALGEAFF	TGTGCCAGCAGCCAAGAGCAGGGGGCGTTGGGTGAAGCTTTCTTT
TRBV6-5	12	NA	TRBJ2-5	few	CASSVLRGTQYF	TGTGCCAGCAGTGTTTTAAGGGGGACCCAGTACTTC
TRBV18	11	NA	TRBJ2-1	many	CASSPQGEQFF	TGTGCCAGCTCACCGCAGGGTGAGCAGTTCTTC
TRBV5-1	14	NA	TRBJ2-5	few	CASSFRAPQETQYF	TGCGCCAGCAGCTTCAGGGCGCCACAAGAGACCCAGTACTTC
TRBV7-2	15	NA	TRBJ2-3	NA	CASSLVRTSTDTQYF	TGTGCCAGCAGCTTAGTTAGGACTAGCACAGATACGCAGTATTTT
TRBV29-1	11	NA	TRBJ2-7	few	CSGGEGYEQYF	TGCAGCGGGGGGGAAGGCTACGAGCAGTACTTC
TRBV11-2	18	NA	TRBJ2-3	once	CASSLVRDFPLGTDTQYF	TGTGCCAGCAGCTTAGTACGGGACTTTCCCTTGGGGACAGATACGCAGTATTTT
TRBV10-1	13	TRBD2	TRBJ2-7	few	CASRPAGVYEQYF	TGCGCCAGCAGGCCAGCGGGGGTGTACGAGCAGTACTTC
TRBV5-4	13	NA	TRBJ1-2	NA	CASSFFQSFGYTF	TGTGCCAGCAGCTTTTTCCAGTCGTTTGGCTACACCTTC
TRBV5-4	17	TRBD1	TRBJ2-4	NA	CASSPGQGAPAKNIQYF	TGTGCCAGCAGCCCAGGACAGGGGGCGCCGGCCAAAAACATTCAGTACTTC
TRBV5-1	17	TRBD1	TRBJ1-2	NA	CASSLDQPGQGGYGYTF	TGCGCCAGCAGCTTGGACCAACCGGGACAGGGAGGTTATGGCTACACCTTC
TRBV7-9	11	NA	TRBJ1-2	NA	CASSSSKGYTF	TGTGCCAGCAGCTCTTCTAAGGGCTACACCTTC
TRBV12-5	15	TRBD1	TRBJ1-1	NA	CASGLVPVGQDEAFF	TGTGCTAGTGGTTTGGTACCGGTAGGACAGGATGAAGCTTTCTTT